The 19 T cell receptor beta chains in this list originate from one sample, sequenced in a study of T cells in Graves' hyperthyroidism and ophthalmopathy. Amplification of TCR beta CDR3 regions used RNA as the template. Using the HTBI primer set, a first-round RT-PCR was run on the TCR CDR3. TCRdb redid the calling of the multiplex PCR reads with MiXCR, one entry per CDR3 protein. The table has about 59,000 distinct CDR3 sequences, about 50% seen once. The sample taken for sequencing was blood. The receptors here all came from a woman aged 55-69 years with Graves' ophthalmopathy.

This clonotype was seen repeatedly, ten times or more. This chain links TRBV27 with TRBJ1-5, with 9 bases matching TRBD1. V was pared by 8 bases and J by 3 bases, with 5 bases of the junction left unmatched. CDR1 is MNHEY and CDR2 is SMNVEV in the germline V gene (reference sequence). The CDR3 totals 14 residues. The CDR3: CASSGTGYNQPQHF. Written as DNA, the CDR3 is TGTGCCAGCTCCGGGACAGGGTACAATCAGCCCCAGCATTTT.

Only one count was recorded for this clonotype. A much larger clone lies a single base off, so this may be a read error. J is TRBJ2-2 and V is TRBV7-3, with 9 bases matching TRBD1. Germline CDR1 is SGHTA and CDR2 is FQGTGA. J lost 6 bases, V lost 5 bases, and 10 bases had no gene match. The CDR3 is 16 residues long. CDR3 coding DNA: TGTGCCAGCAGCGTTCACGGGACAGGGTTTTCCGGGGAGCTGTTTTTT. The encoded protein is CASSVHGTGFSGELFF. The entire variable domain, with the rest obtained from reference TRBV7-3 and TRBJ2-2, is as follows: GAGVSQTPSNKVTEKGKYVELRCDPISGHTALYWYRQSLGQGPEFLIYFQGTGAADDSGLPNDRFFAVRPEGSVSTLKIQRTERGDSAVYLCASSVHGTGFSGELFFGEGSRLTVL.

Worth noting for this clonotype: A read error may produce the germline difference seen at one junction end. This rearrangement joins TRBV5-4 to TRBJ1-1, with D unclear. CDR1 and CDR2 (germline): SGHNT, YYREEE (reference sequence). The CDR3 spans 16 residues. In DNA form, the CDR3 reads TGTGCCTGCAGCTTGGTCGAGGGCTTCATGAACACTGAAGCTTTCTTT. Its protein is CACSLVEGFMNTEAFF.

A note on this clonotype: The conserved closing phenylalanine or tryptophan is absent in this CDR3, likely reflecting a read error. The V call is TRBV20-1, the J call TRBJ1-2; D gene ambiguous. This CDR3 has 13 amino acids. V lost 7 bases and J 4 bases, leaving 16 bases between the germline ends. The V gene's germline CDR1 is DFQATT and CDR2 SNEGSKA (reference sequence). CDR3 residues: CSGVIGSSYGYTS. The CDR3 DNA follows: TGCAGTGGTGTGATCGGCTCTAGCTATGGCTACACCTCC.

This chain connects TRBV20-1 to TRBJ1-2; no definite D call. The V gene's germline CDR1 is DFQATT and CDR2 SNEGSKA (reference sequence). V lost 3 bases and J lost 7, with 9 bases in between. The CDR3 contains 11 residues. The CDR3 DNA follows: TGCAGTGCTAGGGAATTGAGTGGCTACACCTTC. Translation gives CSARELSGYTF.

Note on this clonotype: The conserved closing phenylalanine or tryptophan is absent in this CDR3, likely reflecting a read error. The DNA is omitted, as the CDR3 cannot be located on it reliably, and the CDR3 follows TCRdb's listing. The CDR3 loop reads CASSPITS. V is TRBV9 and J is TRBJ2-6. 8 amino acids form the CDR3, both terminal residues included. CDR1 SGDLS and CDR2 YYNGEE come from the germline V gene.

In DNA form, the CDR3 reads TGCAGTGCCAACGACGCTAGCGGCCAAGAGACCCAGTACTTC. It yields the protein CSANDASGQETQYF. V gene TRBV20-1 combines with J gene TRBJ2-5; 7 bases line up with TRBD2. Per germline, CDR1 DFQATT and CDR2 SNEGSKA (reference sequence). The CDR3 loop spans 14 amino acids. V lost 6 bases, J lost 1 base, and 8 bases stayed unmatched.

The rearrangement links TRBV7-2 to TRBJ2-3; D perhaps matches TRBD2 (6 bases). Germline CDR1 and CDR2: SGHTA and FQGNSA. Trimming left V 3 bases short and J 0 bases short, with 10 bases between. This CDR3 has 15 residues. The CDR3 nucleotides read TGTGCCAGCAGCTTTCTCGGGACTAGCACAGATACGCAGTATTTT. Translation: CASSFLGTSTDTQYF.

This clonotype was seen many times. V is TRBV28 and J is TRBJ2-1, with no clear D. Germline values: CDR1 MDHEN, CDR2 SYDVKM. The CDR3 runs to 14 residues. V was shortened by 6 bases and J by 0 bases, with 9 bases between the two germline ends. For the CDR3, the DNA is TGTGCCAGCAGGAGCGTTAGCTCCTACAATGAGCAGTTCTTC. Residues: CASRSVSSYNEQFF. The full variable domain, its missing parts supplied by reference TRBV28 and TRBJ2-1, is DVKVTQSSRYLVKRTGEKVFLECVQDMDHENMFWYRQDPGLGLRLIYFSYDVKMKEKGDIPEGYSVSREKKERFSLILESASTNQTSMYLCASRSVSSYNEQFFGPGTRLTVL.

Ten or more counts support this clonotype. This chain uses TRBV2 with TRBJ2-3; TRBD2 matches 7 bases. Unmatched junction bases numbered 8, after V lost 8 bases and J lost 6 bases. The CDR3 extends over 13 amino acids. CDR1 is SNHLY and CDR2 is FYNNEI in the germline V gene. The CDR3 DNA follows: TGTGCCAGCGCACGGGGGGTGTTGGATACGCAGTATTTT. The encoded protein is CASARGVLDTQYF.

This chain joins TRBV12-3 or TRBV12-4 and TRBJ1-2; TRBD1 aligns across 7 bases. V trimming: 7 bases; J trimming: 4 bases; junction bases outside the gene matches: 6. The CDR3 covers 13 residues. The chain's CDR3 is CASTADRFYGYTF. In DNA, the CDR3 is TGTGCCAGCACCGCGGACAGGTTCTATGGCTACACCTTC.

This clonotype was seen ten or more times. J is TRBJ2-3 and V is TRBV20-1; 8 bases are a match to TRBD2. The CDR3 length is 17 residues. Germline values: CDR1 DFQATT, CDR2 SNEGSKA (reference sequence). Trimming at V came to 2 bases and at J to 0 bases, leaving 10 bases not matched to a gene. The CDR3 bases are TGCAGTGCTAGAACTACCACTAGCGGAGCTAGCACAGATACGCAGTATTTT. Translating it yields CSARTTTSGASTDTQYF.

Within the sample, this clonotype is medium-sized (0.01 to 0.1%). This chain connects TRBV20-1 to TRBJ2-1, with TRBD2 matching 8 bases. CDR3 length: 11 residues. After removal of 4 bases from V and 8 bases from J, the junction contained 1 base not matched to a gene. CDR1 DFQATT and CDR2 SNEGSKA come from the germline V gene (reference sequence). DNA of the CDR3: TGCAGTGCTACTAGCGGGTATGAGCAGTTCTTC. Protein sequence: CSATSGYEQFF.

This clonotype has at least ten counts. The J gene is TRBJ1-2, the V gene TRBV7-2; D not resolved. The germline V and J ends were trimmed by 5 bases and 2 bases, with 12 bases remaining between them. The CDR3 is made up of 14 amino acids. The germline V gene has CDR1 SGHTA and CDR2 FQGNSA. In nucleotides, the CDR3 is TGTGCCAGCAGCCAAGGGTCGGTGAACTATGGCTACACCTTC. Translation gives CASSQGSVNYGYTF.

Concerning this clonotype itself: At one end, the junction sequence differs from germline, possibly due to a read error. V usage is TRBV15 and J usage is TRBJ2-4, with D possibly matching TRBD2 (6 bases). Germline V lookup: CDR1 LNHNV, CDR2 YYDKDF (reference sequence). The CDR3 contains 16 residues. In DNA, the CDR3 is TGTGCCACCAGCAACCTTTGGGACTTAGCCAAAAACAGTCAGTACTTC. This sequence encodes CATSNLWDLAKNSQYF.

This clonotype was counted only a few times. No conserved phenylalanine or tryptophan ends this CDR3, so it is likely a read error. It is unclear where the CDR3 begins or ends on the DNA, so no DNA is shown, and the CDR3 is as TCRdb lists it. The CDR3 here is CASSLAGL. The V gene is TRBV7-2, the J gene TRBJ2-6. In germline, CDR1 is SGHTA, CDR2 FQGNSA. Counting both end residues, the CDR3 totals 8 amino acids.

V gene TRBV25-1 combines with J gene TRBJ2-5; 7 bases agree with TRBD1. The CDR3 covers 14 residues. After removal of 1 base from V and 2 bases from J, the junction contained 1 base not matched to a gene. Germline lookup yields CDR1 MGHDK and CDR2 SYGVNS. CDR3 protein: CASSEWGQQETQYF. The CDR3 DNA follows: TGTGCCAGCAGTGAATGGGGACAGCAAGAGACCCAGTACTTC.

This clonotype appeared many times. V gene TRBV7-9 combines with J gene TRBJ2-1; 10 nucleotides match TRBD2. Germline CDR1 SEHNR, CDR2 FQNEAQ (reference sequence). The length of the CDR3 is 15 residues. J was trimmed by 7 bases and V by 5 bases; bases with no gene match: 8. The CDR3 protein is CASSLSGGAGNEQFF. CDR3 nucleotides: TGTGCCAGCAGCCTGAGCGGGGGGGCTGGTAATGAGCAGTTCTTC.

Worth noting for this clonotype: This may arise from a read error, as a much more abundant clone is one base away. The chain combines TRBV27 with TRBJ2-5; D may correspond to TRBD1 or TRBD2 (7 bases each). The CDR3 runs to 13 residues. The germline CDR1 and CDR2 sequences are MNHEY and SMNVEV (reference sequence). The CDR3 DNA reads TGTGCCAGCAGTTGGGGAGGGACAGAGACCCAGTGCTTC. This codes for CASSWGGTETQCF.